One and the same sample provided the 20 T cell receptor beta chains below, sequenced in a study of beta chain features in type 1 diabetes. General study findings and limits: All four CD4+ subsets from Type 1 diabetes patients carried moderately but significantly shorter TCRB CDR3s.

Their recognized antigens are unknown. As every portion of the isolated RNA was reverse transcribed, the sequencing read expressed TCRB transcripts. Using immunoSEQ multiplex PCR, the repertoire was profiled, and TCRdb retains in-frame clones only, with some absent. The table has about 660,000 clones, around 15% seen once. The sequenced sample was naive CD4+ T cells from blood. These receptors were obtained from a man aged 18 to 30 with type 1 diabetes.

This clone was recorded a few times. The chain has TRBV7-9 and TRBJ2-3; 11 bases are shared with TRBD2. CDR1 is SEHNR, CDR2 FQNEAQ, per germline (reference sequence). The CDR3 has 16 amino acids. V lost 6 bases, J lost 5 bases, and 10 bases stayed unmatched. As DNA, the CDR3 is TGTGCCAGCAGATCTCAAGGCACTAGCGGGAGAGATACGCAGTATTTT. It translates to CASRSQGTSGRDTQYF.

This chain connects TRBV29-1 to TRBJ2-1, with D perhaps matching TRBD2 (6 bases). Trimming shortened V by 1 base and J by 3 bases, and 10 bases separated the two germline ends. Per the germline V gene, CDR1 is SQVTM and CDR2 is ANQGSEA. The length of the CDR3 is 14 residues. The CDR3 loop reads CSVEGGTRYNEQFF. In DNA, the CDR3 is TGCAGCGTTGAAGGCGGGACCCGCTACAATGAGCAGTTCTTC.

This clone showed up just a few times. The V call is TRBV2, the J call TRBJ2-7; 7 nucleotides align to TRBD2. V was pared by 1 base and J by 7 bases, with 10 bases of the junction left unmatched. This CDR3 is 15 amino acids long. CDR1 and CDR2 (germline): SNHLY, FYNNEI. This chain's CDR3 is CASSEERGSLREQYF. The CDR3 DNA is TGTGCCAGCAGTGAAGAGCGGGGATCCCTGCGGGAGCAGTACTTC.

To note about this clone: The sample has other DNA sequences that encode this CDR3 too. V is TRBV11-1 and J is TRBJ2-7, with unresolved D. The CDR3 runs to 12 residues. The germline gives CDR1 SGHAT, CDR2 FQDESV (reference sequence). The germline V and J ends were trimmed by 5 bases and 3 bases, with 8 bases remaining between them. The CDR3 DNA sequence: TGTGCCAGCAGCCTGGAAGGCTACGAGCAGTACTTC. Protein sequence: CASSLEGYEQYF.

This clone was counted a few times. The V gene is TRBV13, the J gene TRBJ1-5; D is perhaps TRBD1 (5 bases). V was trimmed by 2 bases and J by 3 bases, leaving 14 bases between them. CDR1 is PRHDT, CDR2 FYEKMQ, per germline (reference sequence). This CDR3 comprises 16 residues. CDR3 sequence: CASSLRGPRSNQPQHF. The CDR3 DNA reads TGTGCCAGCAGCTTACGGGGCCCCCGGTCCAATCAGCCCCAGCATTTT.

This clone came up a few times. The genes are TRBV5-6 and TRBJ1-2; D uncertain. Germline assignment: CDR1 SGHDT and CDR2 YYEEEE. Trimming cost V 0 bases and J 0 bases, with 9 bases left between them. This CDR3 has 15 residues. CDR3 DNA: TGTGCCAGCAGCTTGGGTCGGGGAACTAACTATGGCTACACCTTC. Translated: CASSLGRGTNYGYTF.

The chain employs TRBV5-6 and TRBJ1-1, with TRBD1 matching 8 bases. Germline V gives CDR1 SGHDT, CDR2 YYEEEE. The J segment lost 12 bases and the V segment lost 4 bases, leaving 8 bases of the junction unmatched. The CDR3 length is 12 residues. This CDR3 reads CASSQRTGLSFF. As DNA, the CDR3 is TGTGCCAGCAGCCAACGGACAGGGTTGTCTTTCTTT.

This clone came up a few times. This rearrangement joins TRBV28 to TRBJ2-1; D call uncertain. The CDR3 has 12 amino acids. Trimming removed 4 bases from V and 15 bases from J, with 16 bases in between. The germline CDR1 and CDR2 sequences are MDHEN and SYDVKM. CDR3: CASSSPGPRMFF. The CDR3 DNA sequence: TGTGCCAGCAGTTCCCCCGGGCCGAGGATGTTCTTC.

This clone came up a few times. The CDR3 DNA sequence: TGTGCCAGCAGCTTAACGGACTCAGATACGCAGTATTTT. As protein: CASSLTDSDTQYF. The chain combines TRBV7-2 with TRBJ2-3; a weak D match, TRBD2 (5 bases). This CDR3 has 13 amino acids. The germline V gene has CDR1 SGHTA and CDR2 FQGNSA. Trimming cost V 2 bases and J 4 bases, with 7 bases left between them.

This clone was observed a few times. The chain combines TRBV29-1 with TRBJ2-1; D call uncertain. The CDR3 runs 11 residues. Germline CDR1 reads SQVTM; CDR2 reads ANQGSEA. The chain's CDR3 is CIITMNDEQFF. In nucleotides, the CDR3 is TGCATCATTACGATGAACGATGAGCAGTTCTTC.

The CDR3 spells CASSPSTGYGYTF. The DNA for the CDR3 is TGTGCCAGCAGCCCCTCAACAGGCTATGGCTACACCTTC. V is TRBV11-1 and J is TRBJ1-2; maybe TRBD1 (5 bases). Germline V CDR1 and CDR2: SGHAT, FQDESV (reference sequence). V was shortened by 5 bases and J by 4 bases, with 11 bases between the two germline ends. The CDR3 spans 13 residues.

This clone appeared a few times. The chain couples TRBV29-1 to TRBJ2-2, with TRBD2 identical over 8 bases. Germline V gene lookup returns CDR1 SQVTM and CDR2 ANQGSEA. V lost 4 bases, J lost 2 bases, and 6 bases stayed unmatched. The CDR3 consists of 15 residues. For the CDR3, the DNA is TGCAGCGTTGGAGAGCGGGGGCCAAACACCGGGGAGCTGTTTTTT. The encoded protein is CSVGERGPNTGELFF.

For the CDR3, the DNA is TGTGCCTGGGACCAAGCCCTGGGGGGAAGGCGAGAGCAGTACTTC. Protein sequence: CAWDQALGGRREQYF. This chain uses TRBV30 with TRBJ2-7; a weak D match, TRBD2 (6 bases). V was pared by 5 bases and J by 7 bases, with 24 bases between. Germline V gene data show CDR1 as GTSNPN and CDR2 as SVGIG (reference sequence). This CDR3 is 15 amino acids long.

This clone has a handful of counts. The V gene is TRBV7-6, the J gene TRBJ2-4; 10 bases agree with TRBD2. J lost 0 bases, V lost 5 bases, and 10 bases had no gene match. CDR1 is SGHVS, CDR2 FNYEAQ, per germline. This CDR3 contains 18 residues. CDR3 in DNA: TGTGCCAGCAGCCCTCTAGCGGGGGCCTCAATAGCCAAAAACATTCAGTACTTC. This gives the protein CASSPLAGASIAKNIQYF.

The table lists this clone with a few counts. The chain employs TRBV5-1 and TRBJ1-1; the D is unclear. Trimming took 0 bases from V and 0 from J, leaving 9 bases between them. Germline CDR1 SGHRS, CDR2 YFSETQ. CDR3 length equals 15 residues. DNA for the CDR3: TGCGCCAGCAGCTTGGCCACGGTCTTGAACACTGAAGCTTTCTTT. It translates to CASSLATVLNTEAFF.

This clone was counted only a few times. This chain links TRBV27 with TRBJ1-6; D unclear. V was shortened by 5 bases and J by 0 bases, with 14 bases between the two germline ends. CDR3 length: 17 amino acids. CDR1 is MNHEY and CDR2 is SMNVEV in the germline V gene (reference sequence). For the CDR3, the DNA is TGTGCCAGCAGTGGCCCGGAAGGGAGCTCCTATAATTCACCCCTCCACTTT. This translates into CASSGPEGSSYNSPLHF.

The chain employs TRBV23-1 and TRBJ2-1, with 8 nucleotides matching TRBD1. TRBV23-1 is known as an ORF, though its function is uncertain. The V and J ends lost 6 bases and 10 bases, in that order; junction bases with no gene match: 14. The CDR3 has 15 residues. As DNA, the CDR3 is TGCGCCAGCAGCCTGACAGGGGCTCTTTTCACCGAGCAGTTCTTC. This sequence encodes CASSLTGALFTEQFF.

This clone was counted between two and nine times. This sequence joins TRBV9 and TRBJ1-1; D possibly corresponds to TRBD1 (5 bases). The CDR3 consists of 14 residues. V dropped 3 bases and J dropped 1 base, with 10 bases sitting between them. Germline V gives CDR1 SGDLS, CDR2 YYNGEE. CDR3 DNA: TGTGCCAGCAGCGCTCCGGGACGGAACACTGAAGCTTTCTTT. Encoded protein: CASSAPGRNTEAFF.

The CDR3 here is CASSPGTPSNEQFF. CDR3 sequence (DNA): TGCGCCAGCAGCCCCGGGACTCCTAGCAATGAGCAGTTCTTC. The chain links TRBV5-1 to TRBJ2-1, with TRBD2 as a possible D gene (6 bases). Trimming removed 4 bases from V and 6 bases from J, with 14 bases in between. Germline CDR1 SGHRS, CDR2 YFSETQ. The CDR3 consists of 14 residues. Looking up the rest from reference TRBV5-1 and TRBJ2-1 gives the full variable domain: KAGVTQTPRYLIKTRGQQVTLSCSPISGHRSVSWYQQTPGQGLQFLFEYFSETQRNKGNFPGRFSGRQFSNSRSEMNVSTLELGDSALYLCASSPGTPSNEQFFGPGTRLTVL.

This chain joins TRBV19 and TRBJ2-2; tentatively, D is TRBD2 (5 bases). Germline V lookup: CDR1 LNHDA, CDR2 SQIVND (reference sequence). V was trimmed by 11 bases and J by 4 bases, leaving 17 bases between them. The CDR3 is 14 amino acids. In DNA form, the CDR3 reads TGTGCCGGTGCTCGAGGGCAAGGCACCGGGGAGCTGTTTTTT. Its protein product is CAGARGQGTGELFF.